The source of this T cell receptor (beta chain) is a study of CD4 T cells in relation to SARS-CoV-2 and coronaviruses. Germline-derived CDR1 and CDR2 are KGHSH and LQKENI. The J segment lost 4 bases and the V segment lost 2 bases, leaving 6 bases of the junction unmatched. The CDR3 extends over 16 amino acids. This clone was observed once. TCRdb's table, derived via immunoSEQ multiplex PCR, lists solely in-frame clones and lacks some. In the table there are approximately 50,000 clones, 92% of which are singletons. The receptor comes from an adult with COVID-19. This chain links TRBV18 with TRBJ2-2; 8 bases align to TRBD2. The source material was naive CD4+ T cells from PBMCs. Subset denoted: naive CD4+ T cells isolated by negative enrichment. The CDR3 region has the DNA TGTGCCAGCTCACCATTTGCGGGAGGAGGCACCGGGGAGCTGTTTTTT. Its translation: CASSPFAGGGTGELFF.